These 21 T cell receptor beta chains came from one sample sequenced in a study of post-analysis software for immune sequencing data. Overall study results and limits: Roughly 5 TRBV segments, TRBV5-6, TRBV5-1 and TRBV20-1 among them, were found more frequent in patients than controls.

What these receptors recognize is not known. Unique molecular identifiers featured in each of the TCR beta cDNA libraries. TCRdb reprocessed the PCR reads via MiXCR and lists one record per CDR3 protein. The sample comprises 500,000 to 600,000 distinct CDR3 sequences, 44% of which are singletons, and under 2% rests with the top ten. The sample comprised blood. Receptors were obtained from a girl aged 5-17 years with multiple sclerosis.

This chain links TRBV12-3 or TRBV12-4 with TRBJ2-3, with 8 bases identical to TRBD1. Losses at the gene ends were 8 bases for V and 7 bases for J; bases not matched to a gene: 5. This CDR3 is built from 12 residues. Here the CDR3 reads CASDRGQYTQYF. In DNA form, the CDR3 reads TGTGCCAGCGACAGGGGCCAATATACGCAGTATTTT.

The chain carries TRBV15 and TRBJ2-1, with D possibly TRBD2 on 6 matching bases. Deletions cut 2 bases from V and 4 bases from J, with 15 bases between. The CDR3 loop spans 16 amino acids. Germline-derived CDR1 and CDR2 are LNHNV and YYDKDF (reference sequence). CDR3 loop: CATSRLGTPLYNEQFF. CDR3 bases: TGTGCCACCAGCAGACTCGGGACTCCCCTTTACAATGAGCAGTTCTTC.

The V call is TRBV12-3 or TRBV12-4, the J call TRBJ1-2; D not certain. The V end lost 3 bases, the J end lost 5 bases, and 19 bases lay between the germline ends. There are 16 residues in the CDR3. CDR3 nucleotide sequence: TGTGCCAGCAGTTTCCTCCGGGATCGCGCCGTTTATGGCTACACCTTC. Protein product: CASSFLRDRAVYGYTF.

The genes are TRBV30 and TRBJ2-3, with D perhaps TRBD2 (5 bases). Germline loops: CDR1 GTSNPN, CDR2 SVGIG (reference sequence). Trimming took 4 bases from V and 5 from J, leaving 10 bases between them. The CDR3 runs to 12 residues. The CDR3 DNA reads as TGTGCCTGGACCTTTAGCGTAGATACGCAGTATTTT. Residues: CAWTFSVDTQYF.

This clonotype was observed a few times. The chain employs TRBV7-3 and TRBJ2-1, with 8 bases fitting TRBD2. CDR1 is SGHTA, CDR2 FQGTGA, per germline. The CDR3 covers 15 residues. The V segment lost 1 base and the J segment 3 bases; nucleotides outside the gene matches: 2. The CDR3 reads CASSLIGGDYNEQFF. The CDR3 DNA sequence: TGTGCCAGCAGCTTAATCGGGGGGGACTACAATGAGCAGTTCTTC.

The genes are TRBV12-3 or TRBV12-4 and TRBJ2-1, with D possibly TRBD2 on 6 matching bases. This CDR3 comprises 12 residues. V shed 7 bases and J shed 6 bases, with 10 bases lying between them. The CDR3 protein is CASNRLVNEQFF. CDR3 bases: TGTGCCAGCAACCGACTAGTCAATGAGCAGTTCTTC.

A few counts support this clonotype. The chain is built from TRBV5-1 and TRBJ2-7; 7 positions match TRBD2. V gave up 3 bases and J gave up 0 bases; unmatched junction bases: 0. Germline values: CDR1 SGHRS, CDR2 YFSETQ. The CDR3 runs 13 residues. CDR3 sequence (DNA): TGCGCCAGCAGCTGGGACTACTCCTACGAGCAGTACTTC. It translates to CASSWDYSYEQYF.

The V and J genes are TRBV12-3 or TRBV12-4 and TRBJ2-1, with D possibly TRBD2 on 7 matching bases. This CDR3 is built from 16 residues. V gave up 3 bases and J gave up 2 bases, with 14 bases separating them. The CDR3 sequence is CASSFGAGATYNEQFF. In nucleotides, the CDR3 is TGTGCCAGCAGTTTTGGTGCGGGGGCAACCTACAATGAGCAGTTCTTC.

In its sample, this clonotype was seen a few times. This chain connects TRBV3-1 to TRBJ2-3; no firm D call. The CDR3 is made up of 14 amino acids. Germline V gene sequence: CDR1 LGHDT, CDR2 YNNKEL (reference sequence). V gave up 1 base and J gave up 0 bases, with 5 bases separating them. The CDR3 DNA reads TGTGCCAGCAGCCAAGTCGGGAGCACAGATACGCAGTATTTT. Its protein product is CASSQVGSTDTQYF.

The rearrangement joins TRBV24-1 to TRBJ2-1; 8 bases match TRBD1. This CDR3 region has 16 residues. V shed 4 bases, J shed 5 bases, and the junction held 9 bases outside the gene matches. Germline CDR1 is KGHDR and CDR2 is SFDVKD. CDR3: CATSDQPGTGHNEQFF. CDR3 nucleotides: TGTGCCACCAGTGACCAACCCGGGACAGGACACAATGAGCAGTTCTTC.

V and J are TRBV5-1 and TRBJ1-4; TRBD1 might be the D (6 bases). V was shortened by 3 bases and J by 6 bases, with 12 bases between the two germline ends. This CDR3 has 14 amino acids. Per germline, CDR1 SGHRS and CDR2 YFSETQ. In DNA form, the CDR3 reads TGCGCCAGCAGCTGGGCGGGGGCGGATGAAAAACTGTTTTTT. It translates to CASSWAGADEKLFF.

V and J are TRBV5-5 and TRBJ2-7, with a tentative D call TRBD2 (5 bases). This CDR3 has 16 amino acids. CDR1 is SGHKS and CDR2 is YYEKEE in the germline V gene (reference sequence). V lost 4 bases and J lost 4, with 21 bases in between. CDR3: CASSPQALAATYEQYF. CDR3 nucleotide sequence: TGTGCCAGCAGCCCCCAAGCCCTAGCAGCCACTTACGAGCAGTACTTC.

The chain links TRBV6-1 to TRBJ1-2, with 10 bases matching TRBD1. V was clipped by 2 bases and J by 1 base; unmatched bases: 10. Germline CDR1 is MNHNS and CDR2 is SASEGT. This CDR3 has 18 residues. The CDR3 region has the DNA TGTGCCAGCAGTGAACCGCGACAGGGGGCCTGGGGTAACTATGGCTACACCTTC. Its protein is CASSEPRQGAWGNYGYTF.

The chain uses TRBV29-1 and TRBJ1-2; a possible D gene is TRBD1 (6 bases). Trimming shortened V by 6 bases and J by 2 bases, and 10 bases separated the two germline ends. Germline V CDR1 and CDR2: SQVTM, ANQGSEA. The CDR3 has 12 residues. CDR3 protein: CSVQGRNYGYTF. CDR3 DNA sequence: TGCAGCGTCCAGGGGCGCAACTATGGCTACACCTTC.

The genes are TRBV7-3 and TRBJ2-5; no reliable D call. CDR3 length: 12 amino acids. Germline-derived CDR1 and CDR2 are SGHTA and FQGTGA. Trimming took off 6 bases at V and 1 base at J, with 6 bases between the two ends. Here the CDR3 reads CASRVPQETQYF. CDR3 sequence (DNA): TGTGCCAGCAGGGTTCCCCAAGAGACCCAGTACTTC.

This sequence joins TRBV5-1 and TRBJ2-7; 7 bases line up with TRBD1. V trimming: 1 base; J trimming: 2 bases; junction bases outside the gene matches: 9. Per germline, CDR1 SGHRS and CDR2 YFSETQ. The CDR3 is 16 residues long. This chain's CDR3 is CASSLPRQGSTYEQYF. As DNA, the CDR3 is TGCGCCAGCAGCTTGCCCCGACAGGGAAGTACCTACGAGCAGTACTTC.

The CDR3 loop is CASSIHRGLEAFF. CDR3 bases: TGTGCCAGCAGTATTCACAGGGGGCTCGAAGCTTTCTTT. The chain recombines TRBV12-3 or TRBV12-4 with TRBJ1-1; 9 nucleotides line up with TRBD1. CDR3 length equals 13 residues. Germline trimming cut 5 bases from V and 8 bases from J; bases unmatched to any gene: 6.

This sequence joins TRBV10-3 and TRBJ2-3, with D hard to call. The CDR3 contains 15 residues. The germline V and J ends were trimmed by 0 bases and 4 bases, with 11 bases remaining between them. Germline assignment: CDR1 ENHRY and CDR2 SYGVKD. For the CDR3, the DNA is TGTGCCATCAGTGAGTCCATTGGAAGGGCAGATACGCAGTATTTT. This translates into CAISESIGRADTQYF.

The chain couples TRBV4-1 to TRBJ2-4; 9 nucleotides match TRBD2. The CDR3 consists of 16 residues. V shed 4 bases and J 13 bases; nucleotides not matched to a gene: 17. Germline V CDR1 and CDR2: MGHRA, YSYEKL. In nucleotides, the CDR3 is TGCGCCAGCAGCCCCATAGCGGGGGTGAGATCCTACAAGCAGTACTTC. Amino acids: CASSPIAGVRSYKQYF.

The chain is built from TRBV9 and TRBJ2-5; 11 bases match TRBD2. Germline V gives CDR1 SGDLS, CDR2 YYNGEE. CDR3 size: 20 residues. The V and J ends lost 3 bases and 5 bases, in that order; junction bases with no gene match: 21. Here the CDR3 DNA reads TGTGCCAGCAGCGCAAATAGCGGGAGGGCCCAAGTTTCGGTGCGGGAGACCCAGTACTTC. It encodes CASSANSGRAQVSVRETQYF. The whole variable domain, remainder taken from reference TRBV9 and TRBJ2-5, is DSGVTQTPKHLITATGQRVTLRCSPRSGDLSVYWYQQSLDQGLQFLIQYYNGEERAKGNILERFSAQQFPDLHSELNLSSLELGDSALYFCASSANSGRAQVSVRETQYFGPGTRLLVL.

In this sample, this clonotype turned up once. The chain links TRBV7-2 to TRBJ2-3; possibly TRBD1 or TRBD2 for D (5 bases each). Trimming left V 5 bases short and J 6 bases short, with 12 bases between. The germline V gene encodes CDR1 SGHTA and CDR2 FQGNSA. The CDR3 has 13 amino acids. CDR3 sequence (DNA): TGTGCCAGCAGCCTAGGATGGGGGGATACGCAGTATTTT. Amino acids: CASSLGWGDTQYF.